These 25 T cell receptor beta chains were all obtained from the same sample, sequenced in a study of T-cell memory formation after mild COVID-19. Each CDR3 protein is one row after TCRdb ran MiXCR on the 5' RACE reads. Among 350,000 or so distinct CDR3 sequences, roughly 20% were seen once, and the ten largest hold approximately 22%. The sequenced sample consisted of PBMCs or a T cell subset sorted from them (not recorded which). Receptors originate from a man aged 18 to 35 who had mild COVID-19 (a few samples of this study predate the infection). Cell type and time point are not known.

This clonotype was detected a few times. V gene TRBV12-3 or TRBV12-4 combines with J gene TRBJ2-7, with D perhaps TRBD1 (5 bases). This CDR3 spans 14 amino acids. The V gene lost 3 bases and the J gene lost 6 bases, with 15 bases spanning the gap. The chain's CDR3 is CASSLVGNTGEQYF. CDR3 nucleotide sequence: TGTGCCAGCAGTTTGGTAGGGAATACAGGCGAGCAGTACTTC.

Only a few counts were recorded for this clonotype. The chain carries TRBV12-3 or TRBV12-4 and TRBJ2-2, with D unresolved. The CDR3 totals 14 residues. V gave up 3 bases and J gave up 4 bases, with 9 bases separating them. The CDR3 protein is CASSLQDVTGELFF. The CDR3 region has the DNA TGTGCCAGCAGTTTGCAGGATGTCACCGGGGAGCTGTTTTTT.

This clonotype was counted a few times. The chain joins TRBV20-1 to TRBJ2-7, with D maybe TRBD1 (5 bases). Trimming removed 4 bases from V and 2 bases from J, with 15 bases in between. From germline, CDR1 is DFQATT and CDR2 SNEGSKA (reference sequence). CDR3 size: 14 residues. CDR3 in amino acids: CSATRQLAAYEQYF. The CDR3 coding sequence is TGCAGTGCTACTAGACAGTTGGCGGCCTACGAGCAGTACTTC.

This chain uses TRBV14 with TRBJ1-6; no clear D. CDR3 length: 12 residues. The V gene's germline CDR1 is SGHDN and CDR2 FVKESK. The V end lost 6 bases, the J end lost 8 bases, and 8 bases lay between the germline ends. The CDR3 spells CASSSWDSPLHF. The DNA of the CDR3 is TGTGCCAGCAGTTCTTGGGATTCACCCCTCCACTTT.

This clonotype was counted between two and nine times. This chain uses TRBV20-1 with TRBJ1-6; D is undetermined. The CDR3 is 14 residues long. V was shortened by 5 bases and J by 5 bases, with 13 bases between the two germline ends. Per germline, CDR1 DFQATT and CDR2 SNEGSKA (reference sequence). CDR3 in amino acids: CSAPPRRNNSPLHF. In DNA, the CDR3 is TGCAGTGCTCCACCCAGACGGAATAATTCACCCCTCCACTTT.

The chain uses TRBV9 and TRBJ2-6; D is possibly TRBD1 (5 bases). Germline CDR1 is SGDLS and CDR2 is YYNGEE. Trimming removed 2 bases at V and 4 bases at J, with 10 bases between. The CDR3 runs 15 residues. The CDR3, as DNA: TGTGCCAGCAGCGTTCAGGGAAACGGGGCCAACGTCCTGACTTTC. Translated, it gives CASSVQGNGANVLTF.

This clonotype was seen at least ten times. CDR3 region: CASSFNEYEQYF. Written as DNA, the CDR3 is TGCGCCAGCAGCTTTAATGAATACGAGCAGTACTTC. This rearrangement joins TRBV5-1 to TRBJ2-7, with D hard to call. The V end lost 2 bases, the J end lost 4 bases, and 7 bases lay between the germline ends. Germline CDR1 and CDR2: SGHRS and YFSETQ. The CDR3 contains 12 residues.

The rearrangement joins TRBV20-1 to TRBJ1-4; the match to TRBD1 covers 7 bases. This CDR3 spans 16 amino acids. The germline V gene encodes CDR1 DFQATT and CDR2 SNEGSKA (reference sequence). V gave up 0 bases and J gave up 0 bases; unmatched junction bases: 4. The DNA of the CDR3 is TGCAGTGCTAGAGATCAAGGGGGCGCAACTAATGAAAAACTGTTTTTT. This gives the protein CSARDQGGATNEKLFF.

Only a few counts were recorded for this clonotype. This chain links TRBV3-1 with TRBJ2-3, with TRBD2 matching 11 bases. CDR3 length: 14 amino acids. Germline V lookup: CDR1 LGHDT, CDR2 YNNKEL (reference sequence). Unmatched junction bases numbered 2, after V lost 5 bases and J lost 4 bases. The CDR3 loop reads CASSGTSGSDTQYF. In nucleotides, the CDR3 is TGTGCCAGCAGCGGGACTAGCGGTTCAGATACGCAGTATTTT.

The genes are TRBV4-1 and TRBJ2-1; D not certain. Trimming left V 1 base short and J 2 bases short, with 12 bases between. Germline V gives CDR1 MGHRA, CDR2 YSYEKL. CDR3 length: 16 residues. DNA for the CDR3: TGCGCCAGCAGCCAAGTGGACCTGATAACCTACAATGAGCAGTTCTTC. Amino acid sequence: CASSQVDLITYNEQFF.

The rearrangement joins TRBV20-1 to TRBJ1-1; 9 bases match TRBD1. Trimming cost V 7 bases and J 1 base; bases outside gene matches: 10. This CDR3 has 15 residues. Germline CDR1 reads DFQATT; CDR2 reads SNEGSKA (reference sequence). In DNA, the CDR3 is TGCAGTGTCACGATCCGGGACAGGGAGAACACTGAAGCTTTCTTT. Translated: CSVTIRDRENTEAFF.

This rearrangement joins TRBV2 to TRBJ2-1; no clear D gene. The CDR3 sequence is 10 residues long. Germline lookup yields CDR1 SNHLY and CDR2 FYNNEI. Trimming removed 6 bases at V and 11 bases at J, with 8 bases between. Here the CDR3 reads CASSVQKQFF. The CDR3 DNA reads TGTGCCAGCAGCGTACAGAAGCAGTTCTTC.

This clonotype was detected ten times or more. The chain employs TRBV7-2 and TRBJ2-7; a weak D match, TRBD1 (6 bases). Germline V gene lookup returns CDR1 SGHTA and CDR2 FQGNSA. The V end was cut by 7 bases, the J end by 1 base, with 11 bases between. The CDR3 runs to 13 residues. The CDR3 DNA sequence: TGTGCCAGCAACCCAGGGACATCCTACGAGCAGTACTTC. It codes for CASNPGTSYEQYF.

This rearrangement joins TRBV5-1 to TRBJ1-6; 10 nucleotides match TRBD1. In germline, CDR1 is SGHRS, CDR2 YFSETQ. V was clipped by 2 bases and J by 7 bases; unmatched bases: 15. This CDR3 has 19 residues. CDR3 in amino acids: CASSFNQRQGAFLNSPLHF. The CDR3 coding sequence is TGCGCCAGCAGCTTTAACCAAAGACAGGGGGCGTTTTTGAATTCACCCCTCCACTTT.

In its sample, this clonotype was seen a few times. The rearrangement links TRBV12-3 or TRBV12-4 to TRBJ2-7; 8 bases match TRBD1. The CDR3 has 14 amino acids. After removal of 6 bases from V and 4 bases from J, the junction contained 8 bases not matched to a gene. The CDR3 spells CASSPDRARYEQYF. CDR3 sequence (DNA): TGTGCCAGCAGCCCGGACAGGGCTCGGTACGAGCAGTACTTC.

This clonotype appeared a few times. The chain couples TRBV6-6 to TRBJ1-2; 9 nucleotides line up with TRBD1. Germline CDR1 MNHNY, CDR2 SVGAGI (reference sequence). The V and J ends lost 2 bases and 2 bases, in that order; junction bases with no gene match: 3. The CDR3 sequence is 15 residues long. CDR3: CASSYPGQGNYGYTF. CDR3 DNA sequence: TGTGCCAGCAGTTACCCGGGACAGGGAAACTATGGCTACACCTTC.

This clonotype was recorded a few times. This CDR3 is CASSLNIPPEAFF. For the CDR3, the DNA is TGTGCCAGCAGCCTCAACATCCCACCTGAAGCTTTCTTT. This chain connects TRBV14 to TRBJ1-1; D call uncertain. Per germline, CDR1 SGHDN and CDR2 FVKESK. The CDR3 loop spans 13 amino acids. V lost 4 bases, J lost 6 bases, and 12 bases lay in between.

This clonotype occurred a few times. V is TRBV28 and J is TRBJ2-7; 8 nucleotides agree with TRBD1. The CDR3 runs 15 residues. V shed 1 base and J 5 bases; nucleotides not matched to a gene: 7. The germline gives CDR1 MDHEN, CDR2 SYDVKM. CDR3 sequence reads: CASSLSGPTGDEQYV. The CDR3, as DNA: TGTGCCAGCAGTTTATCGGGACCGACAGGGGACGAGCAGTACGTC.

The J gene is TRBJ2-2, the V gene TRBV4-1, with D possibly being TRBD2 (6 bases). Germline V gene sequence: CDR1 MGHRA, CDR2 YSYEKL. The germline V and J ends were trimmed by 0 bases and 4 bases, with 9 bases remaining between them. There are 15 residues in the CDR3. The CDR3 region is CASSQEAGSTGELFF. The CDR3 bases are TGCGCCAGCAGCCAAGAGGCCGGGAGCACCGGGGAGCTGTTTTTT.

This chain links TRBV12-3 or TRBV12-4 with TRBJ1-2; no definite D call. V lost 2 bases to trimming and J lost 4 bases, with 11 bases between them. The CDR3 spans 14 residues. The CDR3 reads CASSLRAESYGYTF. The CDR3 DNA is TGTGCCAGCAGTTTAAGGGCAGAGAGCTATGGCTACACCTTC.

This clonotype was counted a few times. The chain has TRBV5-1 and TRBJ1-2; D remains unclear. The CDR3 has 14 amino acids. Looked up from germline, CDR1 is SGHRS and CDR2 is YFSETQ. The ends were cut back, 5 bases at V and 3 bases at J, with 14 bases in the middle. The CDR3 protein is CASRGGQNDYGYTF. The CDR3 nucleotides are TGCGCCAGCAGGGGCGGGCAGAACGACTATGGCTACACCTTC.

This clonotype turned up a few times. V is TRBV4-3 and J is TRBJ2-2; D is possibly TRBD2 (6 bases). Deletions cut 0 bases from V and 3 bases from J, with 17 bases between. Germline CDR1 is LGHNA and CDR2 is YSLEER. The CDR3 totals 18 residues. For the CDR3, the DNA is TGCGCCAGCAGCCAAGAGGCCTTCCCTAGCGCCCACACCGGGGAGCTGTTTTTT. Amino acids: CASSQEAFPSAHTGELFF.

The chain links TRBV9 to TRBJ2-7; TRBD1 matches 7 bases. Germline CDR1 SGDLS, CDR2 YYNGEE. The CDR3 covers 15 residues. Trimming took 1 base from V and 2 from J; bases not matched to a gene: 6. This CDR3 is CASSVTGQYPYEQYF. In DNA, the CDR3 is TGTGCCAGCAGCGTAACGGGACAGTATCCCTACGAGCAGTACTTC.

This clonotype was counted ten times or more. The rearrangement joins TRBV7-2 to TRBJ2-1; 12 bases map to TRBD2. Germline V gene data show CDR1 as SGHTA and CDR2 as FQGNSA. Trimming removed 4 bases from V and 6 bases from J; junction bases left unmatched: 4. This CDR3 has 15 residues. The CDR3 bases are TGTGCCAGCAGCTGGACTAGCGGGGTGTCCAATGAGCAGTTCTTC. Its protein product is CASSWTSGVSNEQFF.

The chain is built from TRBV7-2 and TRBJ2-3; 10 bases line up with TRBD2. Germline loops: CDR1 SGHTA, CDR2 FQGNSA. Unmatched junction bases numbered 8, after V lost 5 bases and J lost 3 bases. The CDR3 contains 16 residues. CDR3 DNA sequence: TGTGCCAGCAGCCACCGTACTAGCGGGGTTACAGATACGCAGTATTTT. It specifies CASSHRTSGVTDTQYF.